This T cell receptor (beta chain) was sequenced during a study of cytotoxic CD8 clonotypes in ibrutinib-treated CLL. Germline CDR1 SGDLS, CDR2 YYNGEE. The V and J ends lost 0 bases and 3 bases respectively, with 17 bases between them. CDR3 size: 17 residues. The sample holds one count of this clone. Generated by immunoSEQ multiplex PCR, the TCRdb table keeps only in-frame clones and is missing some. The sample records fewer than 300,000 clones, 70% to 80% being singletons. This sample comprised PBMCs, obtained at disease progression, from a patient treated with ibrutinib. The genes are TRBV9 and TRBJ2-3; possible D gene TRBD1, 6 bases. The source of this sequence is a human donor with chronic lymphocytic leukemia. Here the CDR3 DNA reads TGTGCCAGCAGCGTAGACCCGGCCAGGGGACATACAGATACGCAGTATTTT. Residues: CASSVDPARGHTDTQYF.